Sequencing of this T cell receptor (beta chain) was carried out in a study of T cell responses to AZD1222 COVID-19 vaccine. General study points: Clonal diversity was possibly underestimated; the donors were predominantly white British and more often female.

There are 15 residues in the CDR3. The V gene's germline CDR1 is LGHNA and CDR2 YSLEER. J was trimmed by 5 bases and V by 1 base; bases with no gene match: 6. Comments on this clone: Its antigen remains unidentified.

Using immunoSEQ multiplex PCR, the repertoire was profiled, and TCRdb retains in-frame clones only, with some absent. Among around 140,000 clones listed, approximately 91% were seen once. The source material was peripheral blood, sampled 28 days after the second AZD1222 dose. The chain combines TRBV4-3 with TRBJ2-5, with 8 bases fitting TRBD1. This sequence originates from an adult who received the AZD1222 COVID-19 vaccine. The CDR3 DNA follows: TGCGCCAGCAGCCAAGGGCCAGGGGGCGGCGAGACCCAGTACTTC. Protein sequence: CASSQGPGGGETQYF.